One and the same sample provided the 31 T cell receptor beta chains below, sequenced in a study of cytomegalovirus exposure and HLA in healthy donors. A multiplex PCR was run with 60 Vbeta primers and 13 Jbeta primers. Some clones are missing from TCRdb's copy, which holds only in-frame ones; the method was immunoSEQ multiplex PCR. This sample yields 150,000 or so clones, of which approximately 78% are seen a single time; just over 3% belongs to the top ten. Source material: PBMCs. These receptors were taken from a woman in her 40s in good health and CMV-seronegative.

V gene TRBV19 combines with J gene TRBJ2-3; D is perhaps TRBD1 (6 bases). V lost 6 bases to trimming and J lost 6 bases, with 7 bases between them. Germline assignment: CDR1 LNHDA and CDR2 SQIVND (reference sequence). This CDR3 has 11 amino acids. CDR3 coding DNA: TGTGCCAGTAGAAGGGGGGATACGCAGTATTTT. Its translation: CASRRGDTQYF.

This clone was recorded once. J is TRBJ1-4 and V is TRBV18, with 8 bases identical to TRBD1. The trim removed 1 base at V and 0 bases at J, leaving 4 bases unmatched. Germline V gives CDR1 KGHSH, CDR2 LQKENI. This CDR3 comprises 17 residues. DNA of the CDR3: TGTGCCAGCTCACCACGGGGACAGGCTACAACTAATGAAAAACTGTTTTTT. Its protein product is CASSPRGQATTNEKLFF.

The chain employs TRBV5-1 and TRBJ2-1, with no clear D. Trimming took off 4 bases at V and 5 bases at J, with 4 bases between the two ends. Germline lookup yields CDR1 SGHRS and CDR2 YFSETQ. The CDR3 length is 11 residues. The CDR3 bases are TGCGCCAGCAGCCAGAACAATGAGCAGTTCTTC. Translated, it gives CASSQNNEQFF.

This chain uses TRBV14 with TRBJ2-3; 9 bases align to TRBD1. Per germline, CDR1 SGHDN and CDR2 FVKESK. The CDR3 runs 17 residues. The junction had 9 bases not matched to a gene; V was cut back by 1 base and J by 4 bases. The DNA of the CDR3 is TGTGCCAGCAGCCAAGTAGGCTCGGGACAGGGCCCAGATACGCAGTATTTT. It yields the protein CASSQVGSGQGPDTQYF.

This clone turned up a few times. Its ends do not fully match the called genes, so a read error is possible. This sequence joins TRBV29-1 and TRBJ1-1; 7 positions match TRBD1. CDR3 length: 14 amino acids. The germline V gene has CDR1 SQVTM and CDR2 ANQGSEA. The CDR3 DNA sequence: TGCAGCGCTGAAGCAGGTCAGGGGGACACTGAAGCTTTCTTT. Translation: CSAEAGQGDTEAFF.

The chain recombines TRBV29-1 with TRBJ1-4; D is possibly TRBD1 (6 bases). V was clipped by 2 bases and J by 8 bases, with 12 bases between them. Germline loops: CDR1 SQVTM, CDR2 ANQGSEA. The CDR3 covers 13 residues. CDR3 nucleotides: TGCAGCGTTGAACTCGACAGGAGAGAAAAACTGTTTTTT. Encoded protein: CSVELDRREKLFF. Drawing the rest from reference TRBV29-1 and TRBJ1-4, the complete variable domain is SAVISQKPSRDICQRGTSLTIQCQVDSQVTMMFWYRQQPGQSLTLIATANQGSEATYESGFVIDKFPISRPNLTFSTLTVSNMSPEDSSIYLCSVELDRREKLFFGSGTQLSVL.

The chain recombines TRBV5-4 with TRBJ1-1, with 9 bases aligning to TRBD1. The CDR3 contains 15 residues. Germline V lookup: CDR1 SGHNT, CDR2 YYREEE (reference sequence). With V trimmed by 2 bases and J by 1 base, 3 bases remained unmatched. The CDR3 nucleotides are TGTGCCAGCAGCTTAGGGACAGGGAGGAACACTGAAGCTTTCTTT. This codes for CASSLGTGRNTEAFF.

In DNA form, the CDR3 reads TGTGCCAGCAGCCAAGTTGGCAGGGACTCTGGAAACACCATATATTTT. Its protein is CASSQVGRDSGNTIYF. This chain connects TRBV4-2 to TRBJ1-3, with a tentative D call TRBD1 (5 bases). The germline V gene has CDR1 LGHNA and CDR2 YNFKEQ. This CDR3 is built from 16 residues. Trimming stripped 1 base from V and 0 bases from J, with 10 bases between.

The V call is TRBV28, the J call TRBJ1-5; possibly TRBD1 for D (5 bases). The germline CDR1 and CDR2 sequences are MDHEN and SYDVKM. V dropped 7 bases and J dropped 4 bases, with 14 bases sitting between them. This CDR3 is built from 14 residues. The CDR3 spells CASTLMGGNQPQHF. In nucleotides, the CDR3 is TGTGCCAGCACTCTTATGGGGGGGAATCAGCCCCAGCATTTT.

The chain couples TRBV7-3 to TRBJ1-6; TRBD1 is a possible D gene (5 bases). Trimming took off 2 bases at V and 6 bases at J, with 11 bases between the two ends. In germline, CDR1 is SGHTA, CDR2 FQGTGA. This CDR3 has 15 residues. In DNA form, the CDR3 reads TGTGCCAGCAGCTTAGGTTCAGGGTTTAATTCACCCCTCCACTTT. Residues: CASSLGSGFNSPLHF.

The chain recombines TRBV19 with TRBJ2-4; possible D gene TRBD2, 6 bases. The length of the CDR3 is 17 residues. Trimming removed 4 bases at V and 5 bases at J, with 21 bases between. Germline CDR1 reads LNHDA; CDR2 reads SQIVND (reference sequence). This chain's CDR3 is CASSRSGPRRRENIQYF. CDR3 bases: TGTGCCAGTAGTAGATCGGGACCCCGGCGGAGGGAAAACATTCAGTACTTC.

This chain joins TRBV5-1 and TRBJ2-3; TRBD2 aligns across 13 bases. The CDR3 runs to 16 residues. Germline trimming cut 6 bases from V and 1 base from J; bases unmatched to any gene: 5. Germline V gene sequence: CDR1 SGHRS, CDR2 YFSETQ. This CDR3 reads CASTRGLAGGTDTQYF. The CDR3 nucleotides read TGCGCCAGCACCCGAGGACTAGCGGGGGGCACAGATACGCAGTATTTT.

The chain couples TRBV27 to TRBJ2-7; 8 positions match TRBD1. CDR1 and CDR2 from the germline V gene are MNHEY and SMNVEV (reference sequence). CDR3 length: 19 amino acids. V gave up 5 bases and J gave up 9 bases; unmatched junction bases: 27. CDR3 sequence reads: CASSQNVNWQGAGRSAQYF. DNA for the CDR3: TGTGCCAGCAGTCAAAACGTCAACTGGCAGGGGGCTGGTCGTAGTGCGCAGTACTTC.

The gene calls are TRBV28 and TRBJ1-1; TRBD1 is a possible D gene (5 bases). The CDR3 length is 13 residues. CDR1 MDHEN and CDR2 SYDVKM come from the germline V gene. The germline V and J ends were trimmed by 2 bases and 4 bases, with 8 bases remaining between them. This chain's CDR3 is CASSLAGGTEAFF. DNA for the CDR3: TGTGCCAGCAGTTTAGCGGGGGGCACTGAAGCTTTCTTT.

This chain joins TRBV18 and TRBJ1-2; TRBD1 agrees at 9 bases. The CDR3 totals 14 residues. The J segment lost 6 bases and the V segment lost 6 bases, leaving 8 bases of the junction unmatched. Germline V CDR1 and CDR2: KGHSH, LQKENI. Written as DNA, the CDR3 is TGTGCCAGCTCGCCTAGGACAGGGGAGGATGGCTACACCTTC. This gives the protein CASSPRTGEDGYTF. The full variable domain, completed using reference TRBV18 and TRBJ1-2, is NAGVMQNPRHLVRRRGQEARLRCSPMKGHSHVYWYRQLPEEGLKFMVYLQKENIIDESGMPKERFSAEFPKEGPSILRIQQVVRGDSAAYFCASSPRTGEDGYTFGSGTRLTVV.

The chain employs TRBV5-1 and TRBJ2-1; 14 nucleotides align to TRBD2. The CDR3 spans 16 residues. J was trimmed by 9 bases and V by 0 bases; bases with no gene match: 5. CDR1 is SGHRS, CDR2 YFSETQ, per germline. The CDR3 region is CASSLEGLAGDGEQFF. In DNA form, the CDR3 reads TGCGCCAGCAGCTTGGAGGGACTAGCGGGGGATGGTGAGCAGTTCTTC. The full variable domain, its missing parts supplied by reference TRBV5-1 and TRBJ2-1, is KAGVTQTPRYLIKTRGQQVTLSCSPISGHRSVSWYQQTPGQGLQFLFEYFSETQRNKGNFPGRFSGRQFSNSRSEMNVSTLELGDSALYLCASSLEGLAGDGEQFFGPGTRLTVL.

V is TRBV15 and J is TRBJ1-5, with no clear D. The CDR3 consists of 15 residues. Germline lookup yields CDR1 LNHNV and CDR2 YYDKDF (reference sequence). Trimming cost V 0 bases and J 6 bases, with 12 bases left between them. CDR3 bases: TGTGCCACCAGCAGAGATCCGGGTAGAGGTCAGCCCCAGCATTTT. Its translation is CATSRDPGRGQPQHF.

This clone has a handful of counts. The chain joins TRBV28 to TRBJ2-3, with D uncertain. The CDR3 is 13 amino acids. The V end lost 2 bases, the J end lost 1 base, and 4 bases lay between the germline ends. Germline assignment: CDR1 MDHEN and CDR2 SYDVKM. CDR3 DNA: TGTGCCAGCAGTTTAATAGGCACAGATACGCAGTATTTT. It yields the protein CASSLIGTDTQYF.

The chain is built from TRBV19 and TRBJ1-5, with TRBD1 matching over 10 bases. The V and J ends lost 7 bases and 0 bases, in that order; junction bases with no gene match: 6. Per the germline V gene, CDR1 is LNHDA and CDR2 is SQIVND (reference sequence). The CDR3 length is 16 residues. CDR3 sequence reads: CASKTGGPFSNQPQHF. For the CDR3, the DNA is TGTGCCAGTAAGACAGGGGGCCCCTTTAGCAATCAGCCCCAGCATTTT.

V is TRBV5-1 and J is TRBJ2-1, with D possibly TRBD2 on 6 matching bases. The CDR3 extends over 12 amino acids. Germline lookup yields CDR1 SGHRS and CDR2 YFSETQ. V lost 3 bases and J lost 12, with 13 bases in between. In DNA, the CDR3 is TGCGCCAGCAGCTCCGACAGCGGGCGGCAGTTCTTC. Its translation: CASSSDSGRQFF.

This clone has only one observation. J is TRBJ1-4 and V is TRBV7-3, with TRBD1 matching over 7 bases. The germline V gene has CDR1 SGHTA and CDR2 FQGTGA. The CDR3 totals 14 residues. V shed 3 bases, J shed 8 bases, and the junction held 6 bases outside the gene matches. Here the CDR3 DNA reads TGTGCCAGCAGCTTCGCGGACAGGTACGAAAAACTGTTTTTT. This sequence encodes CASSFADRYEKLFF.

The V call is TRBV5-6, the J call TRBJ2-7, with a possible D match to TRBD1 (6 bases). V was pared by 4 bases and J by 0 bases, with 17 bases between. Germline-derived CDR1 and CDR2 are SGHDT and YYEEEE. The CDR3 totals 16 residues. The CDR3 reads CASSGIRQVVSYEQYF. Here the CDR3 DNA reads TGTGCCAGCAGCGGAATAAGACAGGTCGTCTCCTACGAGCAGTACTTC. Together with reference TRBV5-6 and TRBJ2-7, the CDR3 gives the full variable domain: DAGVTQSPTHLIKTRGQQVTLRCSPKSGHDTVSWYQQALGQGPQFIFQYYEEEERQRGNFPDRFSGHQFPNYSSELNVNALLLGDSALYLCASSGIRQVVSYEQYFGPGTRLTVT.

The V and J genes are TRBV5-1 and TRBJ2-3; 16 bases are a match to TRBD2. V lost 4 bases to trimming and J lost 2 bases; unmatched junction nucleotides: 4. The CDR3 loop spans 17 amino acids. Germline V gene data show CDR1 as SGHRS and CDR2 as YFSETQ. The CDR3 sequence is CASSPGLAGGTTDTQYF. The CDR3 nucleotides read TGCGCCAGCAGCCCGGGACTAGCGGGGGGGACCACAGATACGCAGTATTTT.

About this clone itself: This CDR3 is also generated by other DNA sequences in the sample. This chain connects TRBV5-1 to TRBJ1-2; TRBD1 might be the D (6 bases). This CDR3 is built from 13 residues. Germline CDR1 is SGHRS and CDR2 is YFSETQ. V shed 3 bases and J shed 2 bases, with 8 bases lying between them. CDR3 sequence reads: CASSSQGNYGYTF. CDR3 bases: TGCGCCAGCAGCTCGCAGGGGAACTATGGCTACACCTTC.

V gene TRBV18 combines with J gene TRBJ1-4; D ambiguous. Trimming removed 5 bases at V and 8 bases at J, with 12 bases between. CDR1 is KGHSH, CDR2 LQKENI, per germline. The CDR3 sequence is 13 residues long. The CDR3: CASSYKEGEKLFF. DNA for the CDR3: TGTGCCAGCTCATATAAAGAGGGAGAAAAACTGTTTTTT.

The CDR3 DNA sequence: TGTGCCAGCTCACCGAGAGATGACTACGAGCAGTACTTC. It yields the protein CASSPRDDYEQYF. J is TRBJ2-7 and V is TRBV18; no clear D. Germline loops: CDR1 KGHSH, CDR2 LQKENI. Trimming took 3 bases from V and 3 from J, leaving 9 bases between them. CDR3 length: 13 amino acids.

The chain has TRBV7-2 and TRBJ1-2; 7 nucleotides agree with TRBD1. With 4 bases clipped from V and 8 bases from J, the junction kept 22 bases outside the gene matches. Per the germline V gene, CDR1 is SGHTA and CDR2 is FQGNSA. CDR3 size: 18 residues. The CDR3 protein is CASSSPTTWTGNMMGYTF. The CDR3 DNA reads TGTGCCAGCAGCTCACCTACGACTTGGACAGGCAATATGATGGGCTACACCTTC.

The chain is built from TRBV7-2 and TRBJ1-1, with 8 bases lining up with TRBD1. The CDR3 sequence is 13 residues long. With 1 base clipped from V and 11 bases from J, the junction kept 6 bases outside the gene matches. Germline assignment: CDR1 SGHTA and CDR2 FQGNSA. The CDR3 is CASSLGTGNTAFF. CDR3 in DNA: TGTGCCAGCAGCTTAGGGACAGGGAATACGGCTTTCTTT.

The V gene is TRBV7-9, the J gene TRBJ2-5; D might be TRBD2 (6 bases). Looked up from germline, CDR1 is SEHNR and CDR2 is FQNEAQ (reference sequence). This CDR3 contains 15 residues. V dropped 7 bases and J dropped 4 bases, with 19 bases sitting between them. This chain's CDR3 is CASTPGLGLGETQYF. CDR3 DNA: TGTGCCAGCACCCCGGGTTTGGGACTGGGAGAGACCCAGTACTTC.

In DNA, the CDR3 is TGTGCCAGCAGCCAAAGACAGGGTTCCAATCAGCCCCAGCATTTT. Translating gives CASSQRQGSNQPQHF. This sequence joins TRBV27 and TRBJ1-5; 7 positions agree with TRBD1. The CDR3 runs to 15 residues. From germline, CDR1 is MNHEY and CDR2 SMNVEV (reference sequence). Unmatched junction bases numbered 8, after V lost 6 bases and J lost 3 bases.

The V and J genes are TRBV11-1 and TRBJ1-1; 9 nucleotides line up with TRBD1. The germline V gene has CDR1 SGHAT and CDR2 FQDESV (reference sequence). This CDR3 region has 18 residues. With 3 bases clipped from V and 0 bases from J, the junction kept 11 bases outside the gene matches. The CDR3 loop is CASSLEDRGRGMNTEAFF. CDR3 DNA sequence: TGTGCCAGCAGCTTGGAGGACAGGGGAAGGGGTATGAACACTGAAGCTTTCTTT.